The rows below give T cell receptor beta chains drawn from one sample of a study of blood T cell repertoires in COVID-19. Clones were read by immunoSEQ multiplex PCR, and TCRdb kept only the in-frame ones, dropping some. Found here are 70,000 to 85,000 clones, 90% of them singletons; the top ten hold about 9%. The material sequenced was peripheral blood. These receptor sequences come from a human donor in a cohort sampled during active COVID-19. CDR3s include the opening cysteine and the closing phenylalanine or tryptophan.

v_call cdr3_aa
TRBV10-3 CAIRGVGETQYF
TRBV27 CASRPIGGARQPQHF
TRBV28 CASSERNTEAFF
TRBV4-1 CASSGEGLAEGFNEQFF
TRBV30 CACSGRLGETQYF
TRBV7-2 CASSFQQGAETQYF
TRBV6-2/TRBV6-3 CASSYPQNGYTF
TRBV28 CASSFGGSDYEQYF
TRBV6-5 CASAFGTGTYEQYF
TRBV5-4 CASSSTGGETQYF
TRBV3-1/TRBV3-2 CASSQDRGGAPYEQYF
TRBV5-1 CASSPGDDSGNTIYF
TRBV7-9 CASSPVHSETSGANVLTF
TRBV28 CASSQGVDYEQYF
TRBV19 CAITGTGGEKLFF
TRBV29-1 CSASLGGLSTEAFF
TRBV5-4 CASSPERPETQYF
TRBV28 CASCARATNEKLFF
TRBV3-1/TRBV3-2 CASSQGGTGSQPQHF
TRBV6-5 CASSSSGPGQETQYF
TRBV7-2 CASSLMARTGTQYF
TRBV30 CAWRNSGRETQYF
TRBV5-1 CASSPGSGANVLTF
TRBV3-1/TRBV3-2 CASSQETHSGYEQYF
TRBV5-1 CASSLGARDGELFF
TRBV27 CASSLSGVNYGYTF
TRBV2 CASSFTGGPTEAFF
TRBV4-2 CASSHHLGAQETQYF
TRBV29-1 CSAKDGTSGGETQYF
TRBV5-1 CASSLGGQGSSEAFF
TRBV7-9 CASSRTGGLSYNEQFF
TRBV7-9 CAGGLAGSGTQYF
TRBV24-1 CATSDSTSYGYTF
TRBV28 CASSLGQGGPYYGYTF
TRBV5-1 CASSLRVSTGLSGANVLTF
TRBV5-6 CASSFRDRAYNEQFF
TRBV24-1 CATSATDNYGYTF
TRBV2 CASSGTSGSYEQYF
TRBV4-3 CASSPRGAGGNNEQFF
TRBV20-1 CSASLAGDLYNEQFF
TRBV5-1 CASSLGVADTGELFF
TRBV18 CASSLGQQNEQYF
TRBV4-3 CASSQDQGLAVNTGELFF
TRBV15 CATSRDRGQGTGELFF
TRBV19 CASIPGGYIGGNTEAFF
TRBV5-4 CASSLEGQGAYEQYF
TRBV18 CASSPTVLAGGRTDTQYF
TRBV6-5 CASSYGGGQYF
TRBV5-4 CASSSGDSRNIQYF